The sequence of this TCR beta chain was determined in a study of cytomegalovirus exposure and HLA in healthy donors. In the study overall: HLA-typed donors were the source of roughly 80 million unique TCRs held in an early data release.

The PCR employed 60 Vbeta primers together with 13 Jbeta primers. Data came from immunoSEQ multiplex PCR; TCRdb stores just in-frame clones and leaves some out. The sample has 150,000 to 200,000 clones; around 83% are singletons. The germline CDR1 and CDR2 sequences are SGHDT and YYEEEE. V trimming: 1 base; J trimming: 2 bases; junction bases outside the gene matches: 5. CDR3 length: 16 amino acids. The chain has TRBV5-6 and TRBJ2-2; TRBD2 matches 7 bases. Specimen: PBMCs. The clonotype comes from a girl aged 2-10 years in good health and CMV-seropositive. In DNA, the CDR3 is TGTGCCAGCAGCTTGATGGGGACTACAAACACCGGGGAGCTGTTTTTT. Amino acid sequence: CASSLMGTTNTGELFF.